This TCR beta chain emerged from a study of OX40 agonist ivuxolimab in advanced cancers. In the study overall: Ivuxolimab was an agonistic, fully human IgG2 monoclonal antibody directed against OX40 (CD134), a costimulatory receptor. Intravenous ivuxolimab was administered to patients every 2 weeks at six dose levels: 0.01, 0.1, 0.3, 1.5, 3 and 10 mg/kg. Of the approximately 54 dose-escalation patients, hepatocellular carcinoma was present in about 20, melanoma in around 15, renal cell carcinoma in 9 and head and neck cancer in 9. In the dose-escalation cohort, 82.7% of patients were male, and the mean age was approximately 55 years, with a range of roughly 20 to 80. Patients were allowed to have had prior anti-PD-1, anti-PD-L1 or anti-CTLA-4 therapy, and approximately 40% of the dose-escalation patients had been treated with checkpoint inhibitors. Three dose-escalation patients achieved partial responses, one with hepatocellular carcinoma and two with cutaneous melanoma. The point of sequencing TCRbeta in the periphery was to test whether ivuxolimab changed TCR sequence diversity and drove clonal T-cell expansion. The monotherapy dose-escalation portion (N ≈ 56 patients) of the phase I ivuxolimab trial is reported in the paper.

V gives up 2 bases and J gives up 0 bases, and the segment between their germline ends measures 11 bases. The CDR3 sequence holds 15 residues, the cysteine and phenylalanine included. The read is trimmed to its CDR3 DNA, 45 bases read in frame from base 1. Based on the germline V gene (reference sequence), the CDR1 and CDR2 sequences are LNHDA and SQIVND. Concerning this clone itself: This receptor's antigen is unknown. Within one base of it there is no much larger clone, and no base qualities were kept.

Genomic DNA was isolated from the sorted cells so that the TCRbeta CDR3 region could be sequenced. The immunoSEQ Assay was used to sequence the TCRbeta CDR3 regions. Drawn from immuneACCESS, this table holds only the in-frame rearrangements with V and J called that TCRdb kept. Clones are partly lost; checked studies trace under half to an unresolved V gene and leave the rest unexplained. The sample has roughly 64,000 clones on record, around 84% of them singletons. Roughly 2.3% of the sample is taken by the ten largest. Patients with a history of autoimmune disease or receiving systemic immunosuppression were excluded from the trial. Peripheral blood for TCR sequencing was collected from all dose cohorts at baseline, on cycle 4 day 1, and on cycle 7 day 1. Samples were obtained from an open-label, multicenter, first-in-human phase I dose-escalation trial of ivuxolimab. Adults with locally advanced or metastatic melanoma, renal cell, hepatocellular, or head and neck squamous cell carcinoma were enrolled in the trial. Before TCR sequencing, CD4+ and CD8+ T cells were separately sorted from peripheral blood.

Here is what the overall study found, with its caveats: Partial responders in the 0.1-3.0 mg/kg groups had among the lowest normalized peripheral clonal expansion, especially among CD8+ T cells. Low levels of normalized T-cell clonal expansion were also seen in some patients who did not respond. After ivuxolimab, more expanded clones were found on average in CD8+ T cells than in CD4+ T cells. The antigen specificity of the clonally expanded peripheral T cells was not determined. At doses of 0.1 to 3.0 mg/kg, clonal expansion of both CD4+ and CD8+ blood T cells was observed from baseline to week 6.

This specimen consisted of CD4+ or CD8+ T cells sorted from blood, obtained in a trial of the OX40 agonist ivuxolimab. The TCR comes from an adult with an advanced solid tumor such as melanoma, head and neck, liver or kidney cancer. This chain is built from TRBV19 and TRBJ2-7; the D gene cannot be resolved reliably. The sequenced DNA is TGTGCCAGTAGTATATCATCCCTGAGCTCCTACGAGCAGTACTTC. Translated, it reads CASSISSLSSYEQYF.